This T cell receptor beta chain was sequenced for a study of shared clonotypes between healthy human individuals (dated by TCRdb to 2018 to 2020). In terms of the full investigation: The cohort comprised a couple of women and a few men aged 18 to 49 years. Per donor, three plates each were used for CD4 naive and CD4 memory, two for CD8 naive, and one for CD8 memory. The study deeply sequenced blood TCR repertoires of roughly five healthy adults to estimate repertoire size and the extent of clonotype sharing between individuals. Libraries were prepared and TCR repertoires were sequenced by different laboratories using diverse techniques, in order to increase sequencing depth and limit assay-specific biases. Leukapheresis yielded between about 0.85 and 9 billion PBMCs per donor.

Study-wide conclusions, independent of this receptor: Pairwise subsampling led to the expectation that sequencing depth would affect the degree of clonotype sharing among donors. Compared with non-shared clonotypes, clonotypes shared by all four sorted-subset donors had higher generation probabilities. The genetic and exposure-history diversity represented was limited by the small number of donors. Sampling was restricted to blood, and TCR repertoires in tissue are likely to differ from TCR repertoires in blood. When several donors were compared, the shared fraction of clonotypes was about 5% for naive CD4, about 4% for naive CD8, 2% to 2.5% for memory CD4, and less than 0.45% for memory CD8. Naive subsets generally had larger estimated clonotype richness than memory subsets did. Rarefaction of sorted-subset datasets indicated incomplete sequencing despite the large sequencing depth.

Healthy HIV-negative adults with no recently reported acute infections or vaccinations were included as donors. Every donor was a Caucasian adult living in Nashville, Tennessee, USA. CD4+ T cells were enriched through magnetic negative selection, after which naive cells were positively selected on CD45RA and the remaining negative fraction served as the memory subset. Blood was obtained by leukapheresis, after which PBMCs were separated by Ficoll-Histopaque density gradient centrifugation and cryopreserved in liquid nitrogen vapor phase. Purity and quantity of every magnetically sorted T cell population were checked by analytical flow cytometry. Genomic DNA was isolated from every sorted fraction and measured by UV absorbance on a Nanodrop 2000c. This clone was counted a single time. Its antigen remains undetermined. Base qualities were left out, and no much larger clone turns up one base away. Trimming leaves V shorter by 6 bases and J shorter by 4 bases, with the junction holding 5 bases beyond the gene matches. CDR1 and CDR2 were assigned from the germline V gene as MNHEY and SVGAGI. The CDR3 contains 13 residues, cysteine and phenylalanine counted. CDR3 DNA is the only sequence kept; it has 39 bases, read in frame from the first base.

Using the deep immunoSEQ assay, TCR CDR3 regions were amplified from genomic DNA by multiplex PCR. For each cell subset, the extracted genomic DNA was distributed evenly across all wells of several immunoSEQ 96-well plates, and each plate served as one replicate. For sorted subsets, each replicate PCR was loaded with roughly 200 ng genomic DNA, equivalent to 25,000 to 35,000 T cell genomes. Purified libraries were measured with a Qubit 3.0 fluorometer, size-checked on a Bioanalyzer 2100, and measured again with the KAPA Library Quantification kit. Every immunoSEQ 96-well plate was sequenced on a dedicated single-read 150-cycle Illumina NextSeq 550 flow cell. As for the original processing: Because the immunoSEQ output held only junctional sequences and lacked quality scores, the filtering could not match the filtering applied to full-length reads. To assign V/J genes and CDR3, sequences were annotated using PyIR, a Python wrapper for IgBLAST v1.9, with IMGT germline references. Any read was removed if the V/J assignment was weak (E-value above 1e-6), the CDR3 was missing, or the read contained stop codons, out-of-frame junctions, or ambiguous translated residues. V3J clonotypes were defined as sequences sharing the same inferred V gene, J gene, and CDR3 amino acid sequence. To compute the percentage overlap between repertoires, the number of shared unique clonotypes was divided by the size of the smaller repertoire. Repertoire richness was assessed with RTK rarefaction, the Chao1 estimator, and Recon v2.1 estimates of unobserved clonotypes. OLGA was used to compute generation probabilities for all TCRbeta clonotypes that the gDNA method yielded from a few donors. Not all clones reach the TCRdb copy of this immuneACCESS table, which keeps in-frame sequences only. Checked studies attribute under half of the gap to unresolved V genes and leave the rest unexplained. D and trimming were read from the DNA, whereas the V and J calls and clone size are those reported in that table. The sample table contains roughly 1.5 million clones; only one count was recorded for approximately 98% of them. 0.45% of the sample is in the top ten clones.

The sequence joins TRBV6-5 to TRBJ1-1; 7 nucleotides in the junction match TRBD1. The receptor was derived from a man younger than 40 in good health. The sample consisted of naive CD4+ T cells sorted from blood. Per the publication, the cell subset or site label means: CD45RA+ positively selected. The CDR3 here reads CASSHGQATEAFF. The nucleotide sequence reads as follows: TGTGCCAGCAGCCATGGACAGGCCACTGAAGCTTTCTTT.